This passage covers 9 T cell receptor beta chains from one sample sequenced in a study of T cells in Graves' hyperthyroidism and ophthalmopathy. RNA transcripts gave rise to amplified TCR beta CDR3 regions. HTBI primers were employed in a first-round RT-PCR of the TCR CDR3. TCRdb reprocessed the multiplex PCR reads via MiXCR and lists one record per CDR3 protein. The data show some 720,000 distinct CDR3 sequences, roughly 17% seen once. Sequencing was carried out using blood. The source is a man between 18 and 29 years old with Graves' hyperthyroidism.

Turning to this clonotype: In this CDR3 the conserved last residue, phenylalanine or tryptophan, is missing, so a read error is likely. The chain couples TRBV3-1 to TRBJ1-2; D ambiguous. Germline CDR1 and CDR2: LGHDT and YNNKEL (reference sequence). The CDR3 runs 14 residues. Trimming removed 4 bases at V and 4 bases at J, with 13 bases between. The CDR3: CASSPGQGIYGYTS. The CDR3 DNA follows: TGTGCCAGCAGCCCCGGGCAAGGGATCTATGGCTACACCTCC.

This clonotype appeared a few times. The V gene is TRBV7-3, the J gene TRBJ2-6; D is unresolved. Germline V gene lookup returns CDR1 SGHTA and CDR2 FQGTGA. Trimming stripped 0 bases from V and 0 bases from J, with 9 bases between. This CDR3 comprises 17 residues. CDR3 DNA: TGTGCCAGCAGCTTAACTGGTGTCCCCTCTGGGGCCAACGTCCTGACTTTC. It is translated as CASSLTGVPSGANVLTF.

There are a few counts of this clonotype. The V gene is TRBV5-4, the J gene TRBJ2-5, with TRBD2 as a possible D gene (6 bases). Looked up from germline, CDR1 is SGHNT and CDR2 is YYREEE (reference sequence). V dropped 6 bases and J dropped 0 bases, with 15 bases sitting between them. This CDR3 is built from 15 residues. The CDR3 is CASTPEGWYQETQYF. In DNA, the CDR3 is TGTGCCAGCACCCCGGAGGGATGGTACCAAGAGACCCAGTACTTC.

This chain connects TRBV29-1 to TRBJ1-2, with D possibly being TRBD1 (6 bases). Germline V gene sequence: CDR1 SQVTM, CDR2 ANQGSEA. Trimming shortened V by 5 bases and J by 4 bases, and 11 bases separated the two germline ends. This CDR3 has 12 residues. The DNA for the CDR3 is TGCAGCGTTCGCGGGACACCCTATGGCTACACCTTC. It translates to CSVRGTPYGYTF.

The genes are TRBV28 and TRBJ2-1; D might be TRBD1 (5 bases). The CDR3 consists of 13 residues. V was shortened by 3 bases and J by 10 bases, with 13 bases between the two germline ends. Germline CDR1 MDHEN, CDR2 SYDVKM. Here the CDR3 reads CASSLNTGGEQFF. The DNA of the CDR3 is TGTGCCAGCAGTTTGAATACAGGTGGGGAGCAGTTCTTC.

This clonotype appeared many times. The J gene is TRBJ2-7, the V gene TRBV20-1; 9 bases line up with TRBD1. This CDR3 region has 12 residues. Trimming cost V 6 bases and J 4 bases; bases outside gene matches: 4. CDR1 and CDR2 from the germline V gene are DFQATT and SNEGSKA (reference sequence). In DNA form, the CDR3 reads TGCAGTGCGCGGGACAGGGAGTACGAGCAGTACTTC. Translating it yields CSARDREYEQYF.

This rearrangement joins TRBV20-1 to TRBJ2-3, with D perhaps TRBD2 (5 bases). Trimming removed 0 bases at V and 0 bases at J, with 10 bases between. The germline CDR1 and CDR2 sequences are DFQATT and SNEGSKA (reference sequence). CDR3 length equals 15 residues. The CDR3, as DNA: TGCAGTGCTAGAGATGTTAGCGCCAGCACAGATACGCAGTATTTT. This codes for CSARDVSASTDTQYF.

A few counts support this clonotype. The chain carries TRBV24-1 and TRBJ1-2; no clear D. The CDR3 covers 13 residues. V was clipped by 2 bases and J by 7 bases, with 10 bases between them. The germline V gene has CDR1 KGHDR and CDR2 SFDVKD. The CDR3 nucleotides read TGTGCCACCAGTGATTCCGGGCGGACTGGCTACACCTTC. As protein: CATSDSGRTGYTF.

V gene TRBV7-8 combines with J gene TRBJ1-2; D is ambiguous. Trimming shortened V by 5 bases and J by 11 bases, and 18 bases separated the two germline ends. The CDR3 contains 13 residues. CDR1 and CDR2 (germline): SGHVS, FQNEAQ. The CDR3 DNA is TGTGCCAGCAGCCCCCCGGGCTCATTATGGTACACCTTC. This encodes CASSPPGSLWYTF. The full variable domain, completed using reference TRBV7-8 and TRBJ1-2, is GAGVSQSPRYKVAKRGQDVALRCDPISGHVSLFWYQQALGQGPEFLTYFQNEAQLDKSGLPSDRFFAERPEGSVSTLKIQRTQQEDSAVYLCASSPPGSLWYTFGSGTRLTVV.